This T cell receptor (beta chain) was documented in a study of cytomegalovirus exposure and HLA in healthy donors (dated by TCRdb to about 2017). Concerning the study at large: According to an earlier analysis of 587 of the donors, 150 million to 200 million T cells yielded roughly 110 million unique TCR beta sequences and 276 Gb of sequence data. Roughly 290 gigabases of sequencing data and 70 million to 100 million unique TCR sequences made up an early release that covered roughly 670 HLA-typed donors. Of the approximately 400 genotyped donors, less than 85% were placed in the genetic ancestry cluster associated with self-reported Caucasian donors. The study aimed to test whether cataloging public T cell receptors could reveal signatures of past pathogen exposure. The T cell repertoires of several hundred subjects were profiled by immunosequencing and related to cytomegalovirus serostatus. Along with the roughly 610-subject first cohort, a separate validation cohort of over 90 different subjects was used. To predict cytomegalovirus infection status, the study brought together high-throughput TCR immunosequencing, statistical association of individual TCRs with disease status, and machine learning. A later analysis re-analyzed previously published TCR beta repertoires from 550 to 700 donors and added high-resolution HLA genotyping to study TCR occurrence patterns. Rather than using new phenotypic data, the later analysis identified candidate immune exposures from TCR beta sequences and from how often those sequences occurred across donors. An earlier analysis of 587 of the donors applied high-throughput TCR beta sequencing to assess whether each TCR beta V gene segment acted as functional or pseudogenic. Donor age, sex, ethnicity and CMV serostatus were compiled together with the repertoire data. A later genetic analysis used genome-wide SNP genotypes for about three fifths of the roughly 700 donors, treating that subset as a discovery cohort. All discovery cohort repertoires had been generated on a single sequencing platform. Both class I and class II loci were covered by HLA typing, at four-digit resolution. The number of donors typed differed by locus, with about 629-640 for A, B, C, DRB1 and DQB1, around 520 for DQA1, some 570 for DPA1, and around 450 for DPB1. A few DR-DQ haplotypes were handled as single units for association and clustering because linkage in the cohort was strong. On average, approximately 250,000 unique TCR beta nucleotide sequences were sequenced per donor among 398 genotyped donors of the cohort, with 15% to 20% of those sequences being non-productive.

The CDR3 has 15 amino acids, counting the end cysteine and phenylalanine. The read is trimmed to its CDR3 DNA, 45 bases read in frame from base 1. V gives up 3 bases and J gives up 4 bases, and the segment between their germline ends measures 15 bases. Reading the germline V gene gives CDR1 KGHSH and CDR2 LQKENI. The cohort was made up of 650 to 700 healthy bone marrow donors. At the time of sampling, every cohort member was nominally healthy, though immune exposures that went unrecorded were likely present. The donor tested CMV seropositive, placing the donor among the roughly 300 seropositive members of the cohort. Every donor gave a peripheral blood sample, and the peripheral blood mononuclear cells from that sample were used for TCR beta sequencing. The Qiagen DNeasy Blood Extraction Kit was used to extract genomic DNA from the blood cell samples. Receptors were amplified or captured by the immunoSEQ multiplex PCR assay. For the multiplex PCR, a mixture combining 60 forward primers for TCR Vbeta segments and 13 reverse primers for TCR Jbeta segments was used. The CDR3 region of rearranged TCR beta genes was amplified from genomic DNA with a multiplex PCR assay. On the Illumina HiSeq System, the amplified TCR beta libraries were sequenced as 87-base-pair reads. Under the source paper's analysis protocol: A later analysis tallied around 87 million unique TCR beta chains across the approximately 670 repertoires, and approximately 9.9 million of those chains were shared by two or more donors. A nearest-neighbor algorithm error-corrected the raw reads and collapsed the reads into unique sequences, merging closely related sequences to remove PCR and sequencing errors. CDR3 sequences were aligned to IMGT reference sequences to assign V, D and J gene segments. For a sequence to be retained, at least a six-nucleotide match to both a V gene segment and a J gene segment was required. Rearrangements were called productive when the CDR3 lacked stop codons and stayed in frame with V and J; all others were non-productive. CDR3 was defined according to IMGT convention as the region running from the second conserved V-encoded cysteine to the conserved J-encoded phenylalanine. Sequences without an unambiguous match to a single V gene segment were excluded from the earlier analysis of about 600 of the donors. In an earlier analysis of several hundred of the donors, V segments were called functional above 56.7% productive rearrangements and were called segregating when the between-donor standard deviation exceeded 5%. A statistical classification framework was built for diagnosing cytomegalovirus status from the catalog of TCR beta chain sequences. In a later analysis, TCR nucleotide sequences were compared against IMGT/GENE-DB human TR gene sequences so that V and J genes could be assigned. Using the TCRdist pipeline, a later analysis assigned CDR3 sequences along with most-parsimonious VDJ recombination scenarios. A later analysis defined each TCR beta chain by its CDR3 amino acid sequence plus V-gene family, and excluded reads lacking a unique V-gene family. A later analysis removed 592 highly shared, low-generation-probability nucleotide sequences to deal with suspected cross-contamination and a sequencing artifact. For each public chain, a later analysis derived a clonal expansion index from normalized ranks of inferred template counts within each repertoire. In a later analysis, generation probabilities were computed using a VDJ recombination model fitted to out-of-frame rearrangements, and the results were checked against IGoR. In a later analysis, TCR-TCR, TCR-HLA and TCR-CMV co-occurrence was scored with hypergeometric tests, and a repertoire-size bias correction was applied to TCR pairs. To estimate false discovery rates, a later analysis permuted the HLA or CMV assignments 20 times. A later analysis grouped co-occurring TCRs with DBSCAN, adding TCRdist sequence similarity when clustering within HLA-allele-positive subsets. Co-occurrence clustering excluded repertoires with fewer than 30,000 or more than 120,000 public chains, plus five with anomalous nucleotide sharing. TCRdb provides this immuneACCESS table in a form limited to in-frame rearrangements. Some clones are lacking; in checked studies, under half of them reflect an unresolved V gene, and why the rest are absent is not known. For V, J and clone size, that table is used; D and trimming come from the DNA. This sample lists more than 75,000 clones; more than 75% were detected once. The top ten clones comprise roughly 14% of the sample.

Only a few counts were recorded for this clone. The antigen it recognizes is unknown. No base quality values were provided; no much bigger clone lies one nucleotide off. Study-wide conclusions, independent of this receptor: Immune exposure information for the cohort was limited to CMV serostatus. HLA typing was unavailable for some donors at each locus, so association tests used only the typed subset. Several of the top co-occurrence clusters appeared to be linked to parvovirus B19, influenza, CMV and Epstein-Barr virus, according to a later analysis. V-gene and J-gene trimming of TCR beta chains was associated with a missense DCLRE1C variant in a later genetic analysis, and the association was replicated in an independent cohort. Only TCR beta chains were sequenced in this cohort, and the absence of alpha or paired-chain data limited detectable features. In a later analysis, the rate of TCR association differed among HLA loci, with DRB1 alleles having the most associated TCRs and HLA-C alleles having the fewest. When HLA alleles, especially DR and DQ, strongly co-occurred, attributing TCR associations to individual alleles was difficult. In a later genetic analysis, fewer N-insertions in productive TCRs were reported among donors in an Asian-associated ancestry cluster than the 666-donor mean. Most TCR sequences were seen in very few donors, while some public TCRs were found in many individuals. Specific HLA alleles were associated with 15,000 to 20,000 TCR beta sequences at a false discovery rate of 0.05 in a later analysis. The 87-base-pair reads could not distinguish some IMGT-functional V segments, including TRBV6-2 and TRBV6-3, so those segments were excluded. An earlier analysis of approximately 530 of the donors showed that most TCR beta V segments appeared in productive rearrangements either about 87% or about 30% of the time, which broadly matched IMGT annotations. Seventeen rarely observed V segments, including chromosome 9 orphons, were excluded from the earlier analysis of about 500 of the donors because counts were too low. In a later analysis, most CMV-associated TCR beta chains were found to appear HLA-restricted, with HLA associations seemingly driven largely by CMV exposure. A further reported finding was that TCR beta sequences accurately predicted the HLA-A and HLA-B alleles for most subjects in the first cohort. According to the authors, the approach could potentially be generalized to other disease states and immunological phenotypes. The study gave a list of 150 to 200 TCR beta chains associated with cytomegalovirus. The sequencing pipeline was judged likely to have produced a cluster of highly shared sequence variants as a technical artifact. Correlated functional status among segregating V segments might reflect linkage disequilibrium, but an unknown experimental factor could not be ruled out. Presence/absence analyses assumed roughly uniform sequencing depth across donors, an assumption that may not hold. The classifier was reported to diagnose cytomegalovirus status with high specificity and sensitivity in both the original cohort and the validation cohort. Compared with equally common non-associated chains, HLA-associated TCR beta chains in a later analysis were more clonally expanded and had lower generation probabilities. In vitro tests confirmed that three of the cytomegalovirus-associated TCR beta chains recognize cytomegalovirus antigens.

This clonotype was sampled from a woman aged 40-49 years in good health and CMV-seropositive. Input material: PBMCs. This sequence uses TRBV18 and TRBJ1-1; too little of a D gene remains to name it. The CDR3 is CASSPSLGGTTEAFF. The base sequence is TGTGCCAGCTCACCGTCGCTCGGTGGTACCACTGAAGCTTTCTTT.